This T cell receptor beta chain was retrieved from a study of T cell responses to AZD1222 COVID-19 vaccine. Study-level findings and limits: The donor cohort was predominantly white British with a female majority, and clonal diversity may have been underestimated.

Germline CDR1 and CDR2: SQVTM and ANQGSEA. The CDR3 has 12 residues. Sequencing was performed with immunoSEQ multiplex PCR; in TCRdb, only in-frame clones are kept and a portion is missing. The sample has 120,000 or so clones; 80% to 90% are singletons. On this clone itself: Its antigen is undetermined.

Second doses that came at about 4 or about 12 weeks were put together. This specimen was peripheral blood, taken 28 days after the second AZD1222 dose. The TCR comes from an adult who received the AZD1222 COVID-19 vaccine. The V call is TRBV29-1, the J call TRBJ1-4, with D uncertain. The CDR3, as DNA: TGCAGTGCCCGACACACGAATGAAAAACTGTTTTTT. Its protein is CSARHTNEKLFF.